The 9 T cell receptor beta chains reported below all come from one sample, sequenced in a study of cytomegalovirus exposure and HLA in healthy donors. Primers for the PCR totalled 60 Vbeta and 13 Jbeta. TCRdb's table, derived via immunoSEQ multiplex PCR, lists solely in-frame clones and lacks some. The sample records 99,000 or so clones, around 75% being singletons. The specimen sequenced was PBMCs. Receptor source: a man younger than 45 in good health and CMV-seronegative.

This chain links TRBV19 with TRBJ2-3, with TRBD2 matching 10 bases. The CDR3 contains 15 residues. The germline CDR1 and CDR2 sequences are LNHDA and SQIVND (reference sequence). Losses at the gene ends were 8 bases for V and 2 bases for J; bases not matched to a gene: 7. The CDR3 reads CASETSGLNTDTQYF. CDR3 DNA: TGTGCCAGTGAGACTAGCGGGCTTAACACAGATACGCAGTATTTT.

The chain links TRBV27 to TRBJ2-1; 8 bases match TRBD1. With V trimmed by 3 bases and J by 4 bases, 5 bases remained unmatched. The CDR3 has 15 amino acids. Germline CDR1 reads MNHEY; CDR2 reads SMNVEV (reference sequence). The CDR3 bases are TGTGCCAGCAGTTTGGGACAGGCCGAATACAATGAGCAGTTCTTC. It codes for CASSLGQAEYNEQFF.

The CDR3 loop is CASQRPGYEQYF. CDR3 sequence (DNA): TGTGCCAGCCAGCGCCCGGGGTACGAGCAGTACTTC. The chain has TRBV25-1 and TRBJ2-7; a possible D gene is TRBD2 (5 bases). The CDR3 loop spans 12 amino acids. The V end lost 8 bases, the J end lost 4 bases, and 12 bases lay between the germline ends. CDR1 is MGHDK, CDR2 SYGVNS, per germline.

This clone was observed a single time. The identical CDR3 is also encoded by other nucleotide sequences in the sample. The rearrangement joins TRBV7-3 to TRBJ2-3; TRBD2 matches 12 bases. Germline assignment: CDR1 SGHTA and CDR2 FQGTGA. CDR3 length equals 14 residues. After removal of 3 bases from V and 5 bases from J, the junction contained 0 bases not matched to a gene. The CDR3 spells CASSLGLAGDTQYF. CDR3 coding DNA: TGTGCCAGCAGCTTGGGACTAGCGGGAGATACGCAGTATTTT.

The chain carries TRBV27 and TRBJ2-7; 7 bases are a match to TRBD1. The V gene's germline CDR1 is MNHEY and CDR2 SMNVEV (reference sequence). V shed 6 bases and J 5 bases; nucleotides not matched to a gene: 10. CDR3 length: 14 residues. The CDR3 nucleotides are TGTGCCAGCAGACTACAACAGGGGCACCACGAGCAGTACTTC. Residues: CASRLQQGHHEQYF.

This chain joins TRBV15 and TRBJ1-1, with TRBD1 as a possible D gene (6 bases). The CDR3 runs 14 residues. Germline CDR1 LNHNV, CDR2 YYDKDF (reference sequence). Trimming took off 6 bases at V and 0 bases at J, with 11 bases between the two ends. CDR3 sequence: CATSKDRMNTEAFF. The CDR3 nucleotides read TGTGCCACCAGTAAGGACAGAATGAACACTGAAGCTTTCTTT.

The chain recombines TRBV6-4 with TRBJ2-1, with 9 bases fitting TRBD1. V was pared by 4 bases and J by 9 bases, with 4 bases of the junction left unmatched. CDR3 size: 13 residues. Germline-derived CDR1 and CDR2 are MRHNA and SNTAGT. CDR3 in DNA: TGTGCCAGCAGTGGGACAGGGGTGAGTGAGCAGTTCTTC. Translation gives CASSGTGVSEQFF.

This rearrangement joins TRBV7-2 to TRBJ2-7; TRBD2 agrees at 11 bases. Germline CDR1 and CDR2: SGHTA and FQGNSA. This CDR3 comprises 15 residues. Unmatched junction bases numbered 5, after V lost 5 bases and J lost 2 bases. DNA for the CDR3: TGTGCCAGCAGCCGTACTAGCGGGGGACCCTACGAGCAGTACTTC. This encodes CASSRTSGGPYEQYF.

The V call is TRBV28, the J call TRBJ2-2, with 9 bases that match TRBD1. CDR1 and CDR2 from the germline V gene are MDHEN and SYDVKM. This CDR3 has 13 amino acids. V gave up 4 bases and J gave up 8 bases; unmatched junction bases: 2. CDR3 loop: CASSYRGQGELFF. The CDR3 nucleotides are TGTGCCAGCAGTTACAGGGGGCAGGGGGAGCTGTTTTTT.